Shown below are 5 T cell receptor beta chains from a single sample sequenced in a study of early T cells in non-severe SARS-CoV-2 infection. A single record per CDR3 protein comes from TCRdb applying MiXCR to the 5' RACE reads. The data contain more than 90,000 distinct CDR3 sequences, 9.5% to 12% of them singletons. The sequenced sample was whole blood. These receptors originate from an adult who was a healthcare worker with PCR-confirmed SARS-CoV-2 infection or an uninfected control (not recorded which).

In this sample, this clonotype turned up a few times. This chain links TRBV6-1 with TRBJ1-1; D uncertain. With 8 bases removed from V and 1 base from J, the gap between germline ends came to 14 bases. The CDR3 runs to 14 residues. Per germline, CDR1 MNHNS and CDR2 SASEGT. DNA for the CDR3: TGTGCCAGCGCGAAGACACTGGGGAACACTGAAGCTTTCTTT. Protein sequence: CASAKTLGNTEAFF.

This chain links TRBV20-1 with TRBJ1-1; a possible D gene is TRBD1 (6 bases). Trimming pared 5 bases from V and 5 bases from J, leaving 15 bases between. The length of the CDR3 is 13 residues. The germline V gene has CDR1 DFQATT and CDR2 SNEGSKA (reference sequence). The CDR3 region has the DNA TGCAGTGCTTCAGGAAGAGGGGGTACTGAAGCTTTCTTT. This gives the protein CSASGRGGTEAFF.

This clonotype was seen a few times. The chain couples TRBV12-3 or TRBV12-4 to TRBJ2-7; 9 bases match TRBD2. The CDR3 covers 17 residues. V dropped 6 bases and J dropped 2; count of bases not matched to a gene: 14. The CDR3 here is CASSMQAVAGETYEQYF. The CDR3 DNA reads as TGTGCCAGCAGCATGCAAGCGGTAGCGGGAGAAACCTACGAGCAGTACTTC.

This clonotype was observed a handful of times. The rearrangement links TRBV18 to TRBJ1-1; D not resolved. The CDR3 contains 14 residues. Per the germline V gene, CDR1 is KGHSH and CDR2 is LQKENI. With 3 bases removed from V and 1 base from J, the gap between germline ends came to 9 bases. The CDR3 here is CASSPSWGNTEAFF. CDR3 coding DNA: TGTGCCAGCTCACCGAGCTGGGGGAACACTGAAGCTTTCTTT.

V and J are TRBV7-9 and TRBJ2-7; TRBD1 matches 7 bases. Germline V lookup: CDR1 SEHNR, CDR2 FQNEAQ (reference sequence). Germline trimming cut 5 bases from V and 2 bases from J; bases unmatched to any gene: 6. The CDR3 is made up of 14 amino acids. CDR3 amino acids: CASSKSGTAYEQYF. CDR3 bases: TGTGCCAGCAGCAAGTCCGGGACAGCCTACGAGCAGTACTTC.